These T cell receptor beta chains were read from a single sample in a study of CD8 T cells in Susac syndrome. Via MiXCR, TCRdb re-called the immunoSEQ multiplex PCR reads, giving one row per CDR3 protein. The table records fewer than 350,000 distinct CDR3 sequences, approximately 89% of them present only once. Sequencing was carried out using CD8+ T cells from PBMCs. These receptors were collected from a human donor with multiple sclerosis. CDR3s include the opening cysteine and the closing phenylalanine or tryptophan. D genes are given only for firm matches. The size of a clone is reported for some rows only, either as once, few or many, or as a class for expanded clones.

>TRBV5-4|NA|TRBJ1-2|NA
TGTGCCAGCAGCTTGGCAGGCAGGGGCGGGCCCTATGGCTACACCTTC
CASSLAGRGGPYGYTF
>TRBV15|NA|TRBJ1-1|NA
TGTGCCACCCACCAACCTGGAACCCGCGCTGAAGCTTTCTTT
CATHQPGTRAEAFF
>TRBV10-3|TRBD1|TRBJ2-7|NA
TGTGCCATCAGTGAAGGGACAGGACTCTACGAGCAGTACTTC
CAISEGTGLYEQYF
>TRBV7-2|NA|TRBJ2-1|NA
TGTGCCAGCAGCTTAGAAGTAGGTTGGGACAATGAGCAGTTCTTC
CASSLEVGWDNEQFF
>TRBV28|NA|TRBJ1-4|NA
TGTGCCAGCAGTTTCAAGGGGTTTAATGAAAAACTGTTTTTT
CASSFKGFNEKLFF
>TRBV5-1|TRBD1|TRBJ2-7|once
TGCGCCAGCAGCTTATGGACAGGGGGCCTATACGAGCAGTACTTC
CASSLWTGGLYEQYF
>TRBV30|NA|TRBJ2-2|NA
TGTGCCTGGAGCACTTACACCGGGGAGCTGTTTTTT
CAWSTYTGELFF
>TRBV4-1|NA|TRBJ1-4|NA
TGCGCCAGCAGCCCCCACCAGGGTAATGAAAAACTGTTTTTT
CASSPHQGNEKLFF
>TRBV5-1|TRBD2|TRBJ2-1|NA
TGCGCCAGCAGTAGCGGGGGGGCCCCAAATGAGCAGTTCTTC
CASSSGGAPNEQFF
>TRBV6-1|NA|TRBJ1-1|NA
TGTGCCAGCGGGGCTAGGGAGAACACTGAAACTTTCTTT
CASGARENTETFF
>TRBV20-1|NA|TRBJ1-2|NA
TGCAGTGCGCCCGGCCAGTACTATGGCTACACCTTC
CSAPGQYYGYTF
>TRBV27|TRBD2|TRBJ2-1|NA
TGTGCCAGCAGTTTAGGGACTAGCGGGAGATATGAGCAGTTCTTC
CASSLGTSGRYEQFF
>TRBV7-8|NA|TRBJ2-7|NA
TGTGCCAGCAGCCTCGCCTCGGGACAAAAATACGAGCAGTACTTC
CASSLASGQKYEQYF
>TRBV30|NA|TRBJ1-5|NA
TGTGCCTGGAGTGTTGGCAATCAGCCCCAGCATTTT
CAWSVGNQPQHF
>TRBV3-1|NA|TRBJ1-2|NA
TGTGCCAGCAGCCAACCGACAGGATATGGCTACACCTTC
CASSQPTGYGYTF
>TRBV7-9|TRBD2|TRBJ2-5|NA
TGTGCCAGCAGCCCCTCTCCGGGACTAGCGGTTCTCTTTTTAGAGACCCAGTACTTC
CASSPSPGLAVLFLETQYF
>TRBV7-9|NA|TRBJ1-1|once
TGTGCCAGCAGCTTAACAGGGTTCGAAGCTTTCTTT
CASSLTGFEAFF
>TRBV5-1|TRBD2|TRBJ2-3|NA
TGCGCCAGCAGCTCGGGACTAGCGGGGACCACAGATACGCAGTATTTT
CASSSGLAGTTDTQYF
>TRBV7-6|NA|TRBJ2-2|NA
TGTGCCAGCAGCTTAGCAGACAGTTATTCGAACACCGGGGAGCTGTTTTTT
CASSLADSYSNTGELFF
>TRBV7-2|NA|TRBJ2-6|few
TGTGCCAGCAGCTTAGTTGGGGGGACTGGGGCCAACGTCCTGACTTTC
CASSLVGGTGANVLTF
>TRBV7-9|NA|TRBJ1-5|few
TGTGCCAGCAGTTTGGTGGATCAGCCCCAGCATTTT
CASSLVDQPQHF
>TRBV12-3/TRBV12-4|NA|TRBJ2-3|NA
TGTGCCAGCAGCCTAACAGCGGCTAGCACAGATACGCAGTATTTT
CASSLTAASTDTQYF
>TRBV13|NA|TRBJ2-7|NA
TGTGCCAGCAGCTCCTACCCCCGCACCTACGAGCAGTACTTC
CASSSYPRTYEQYF
>TRBV29-1|NA|TRBJ1-5|NA
TGCAGCGTTGGGGGGGGAGGTAATCAGCCCCAGCATTTT
CSVGGGGNQPQHF
>TRBV4-3|NA|TRBJ1-3|NA
TGCGCCAGCAGCCTTCACAGGGAACGCCGTCTGTTGATCTCCGGAAACACCATATATTTT
CASSLHRERRLLISGNTIYF
>TRBV28|NA|TRBJ2-1|NA
TGTGCCAGCAGTCTCCGGACAGTTCATGAGCAGTTCTTC
CASSLRTVHEQFF
>TRBV9|TRBD1|TRBJ2-7|NA
TGTGCCAGCAGCGTAGAAGGGACAGGTAGATACGAGCAGTACTTC
CASSVEGTGRYEQYF
>TRBV9|NA|TRBJ2-5|NA
TGTGCCAGCAGCGTGGCCGAAGGCGGGTGGGGAGAGACCCAGTACTTC
CASSVAEGGWGETQYF
>TRBV5-6|NA|TRBJ1-4|few
TGTGCCAGCAGCTTGGGTGCAGCAACTAATGAAAAACTGTTTTTT
CASSLGAATNEKLFF
>TRBV11-2|TRBD2|TRBJ2-2|NA
TGTGCCAGCAGCTTCGGACTAGCGGGAGGTAAAACCGGGGAGCTGTTTTTT
CASSFGLAGGKTGELFF
>TRBV4-1|NA|TRBJ1-5|few
TGCGCCAGCAGCCCCCGGCAGAATAGCAATCAGCCCCAGCATTTT
CASSPRQNSNQPQHF
>TRBV15|NA|TRBJ1-1|NA
TGTGCCACCAGCAGAGATCTGGGGCACACTGAAGCTTTCTTT
CATSRDLGHTEAFF
>TRBV7-8|TRBD1|TRBJ2-1|NA
TGTGCCAGCAGCGGAACGACAGGGGGCAATGAGCAGTTCTTC
CASSGTTGGNEQFF
>TRBV7-9|NA|TRBJ2-1|NA
TGTGCCAGCACGCAAGCCGGGACCCTGGTTGAAAATGAGCAGTTCTTC
CASTQAGTLVENEQFF
>TRBV7-9|TRBD2|TRBJ2-7|once
TGTGCCAGCAGCCCTCTTATGCGGGAGGGCCATTACTACGAGCAGTACTTC
CASSPLMREGHYYEQYF
>TRBV29-1|NA|TRBJ2-3|NA
TGCAGCGTTGTTGAGTGGGGTACGCAGTATTTT
CSVVEWGTQYF
>TRBV27|NA|TRBJ1-4|NA
TGTGCCAGCAGTCCCACCTTAACACCGTTAATGTCCCCTCAAAATGAAAAACTGTTTTTT
CASSPTLTPLMSPQNEKLFF
>TRBV30|NA|TRBJ2-7|once
TGTGCCTGGAGGGACAGCTACGAGCAGTACTTC
CAWRDSYEQYF
>TRBV12-3/TRBV12-4|TRBD2|TRBJ2-3|NA
TGTGCCAGCAGTGCCGGACTAGCGGCCTACACAGATACGCAGTATTTT
CASSAGLAAYTDTQYF
>TRBV7-9|NA|TRBJ2-5|NA
TGTGCCAGCAGCTTAGATGGACAAGAGACCCAGTACTTC
CASSLDGQETQYF
>TRBV7-9|NA|TRBJ2-3|NA
TGTGCCAGCAGCCCCCTAGGACGGAAAGATACGCAGTATTTT
CASSPLGRKDTQYF
>TRBV7-9|TRBD2|TRBJ2-2|NA
TGTGCCAGCAGCTGGGCCCTAGCGGGTACCGGGGAGCTGTTTTTT
CASSWALAGTGELFF
>TRBV3-1|TRBD2|TRBJ2-1|NA
TGTGCCAGCAGCCAAGCTCCGGGAGGGAATGAGCAGTTCTTC
CASSQAPGGNEQFF
>TRBV18|TRBD1|TRBJ1-2|NA
TGTGCCAGCTCACCATTTACCGGGACAGCCGAGGATGGCTACACCTTC
CASSPFTGTAEDGYTF
>TRBV28|TRBD1|TRBJ2-7|NA
TGTGCCAGCAGTTTACCCCGGGACAGGGGGACCTACGAGCAGTACTTC
CASSLPRDRGTYEQYF
>TRBV7-9|TRBD1|TRBJ2-3|NA
TGTGCCAGCAGCTTGGGACAGACCCTCACAGATACGCAGTATTTT
CASSLGQTLTDTQYF
>TRBV28|TRBD1|TRBJ1-4|NA
TGTGCCAGCAGTTCCCAGGGGGGCCCGGGCCAAAAACTGTTTTTT
CASSSQGGPGQKLFF
>TRBV29-1|NA|TRBJ2-1|once
TGCAGCGTTGAAAGGGGGGACAAATACAATGAGCGTTTCTTC
CSVERGDKYNERFF
>TRBV2|TRBD2|TRBJ2-7|NA
TGTGCCAGCAGTGAAGCCCAAACCCTAGCGGCCACCTACGAGCAGTACTTC
CASSEAQTLAATYEQYF
>TRBV12-3/TRBV12-4|TRBD1|TRBJ2-5|few
TGTGCCAGCACCTCACGGGACAGCCGAAGACGGGAGACCCAGTACTTC
CASTSRDSRRRETQYF
>TRBV14|NA|TRBJ2-1|NA
TGTGCCAGCAGCCAAGGGCAGTCCTTCGCCTACAATGAGCAGTTCTTC
CASSQGQSFAYNEQFF
>TRBV9|NA|TRBJ2-3|NA
TGTGCCAGCAGCGTAGCTTCGGGGGCCCGGTCAGATACGCAGTATTTT
CASSVASGARSDTQYF
>TRBV9|NA|TRBJ2-3|NA
TGTGCCAGCAGCCCAGGGGACCTTAGCACAGATACGCAGTATTTT
CASSPGDLSTDTQYF
>TRBV6-2/TRBV6-3|TRBD1|TRBJ2-7|NA
TGTGCCAGCAGTGGGACAGTCCCATCCGAGCAGTACTTC
CASSGTVPSEQYF
>TRBV30|NA|TRBJ2-3|NA
TGTGCCTGGAGTGTCTCGGAAATTAACACAGATACGCAGTATTTT
CAWSVSEINTDTQYF
>TRBV20-1|TRBD1|TRBJ2-7|NA
TGCAGTGTTAAGGACAGGGCTGACTACGAGCAGTACTTC
CSVKDRADYEQYF
>TRBV5-5|NA|TRBJ2-5|NA
TGTGCCAGCAGCTTGGACAGCGATAGGGAGACCCAGTACTTC
CASSLDSDRETQYF